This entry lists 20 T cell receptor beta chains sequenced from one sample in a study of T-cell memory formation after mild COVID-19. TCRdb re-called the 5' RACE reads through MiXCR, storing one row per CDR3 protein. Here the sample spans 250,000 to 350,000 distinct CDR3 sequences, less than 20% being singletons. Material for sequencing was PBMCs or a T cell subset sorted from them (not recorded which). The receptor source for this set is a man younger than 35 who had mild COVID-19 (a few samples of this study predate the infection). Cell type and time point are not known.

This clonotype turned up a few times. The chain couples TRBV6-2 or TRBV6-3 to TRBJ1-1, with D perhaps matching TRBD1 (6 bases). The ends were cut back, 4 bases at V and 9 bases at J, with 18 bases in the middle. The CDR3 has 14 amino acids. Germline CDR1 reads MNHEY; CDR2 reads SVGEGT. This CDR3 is CASSSRGGAAKAFF. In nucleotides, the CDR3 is TGTGCCAGCAGTTCGAGGGGGGGGGCCGCTAAAGCTTTCTTT.

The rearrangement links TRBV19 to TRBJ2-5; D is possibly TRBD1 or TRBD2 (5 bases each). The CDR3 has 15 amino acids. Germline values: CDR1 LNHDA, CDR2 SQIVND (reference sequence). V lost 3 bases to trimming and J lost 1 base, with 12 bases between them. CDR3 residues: CASSMRGVLQETQYF. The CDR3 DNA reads TGTGCCAGTAGTATGAGAGGGGTCCTCCAAGAGACCCAGTACTTC.

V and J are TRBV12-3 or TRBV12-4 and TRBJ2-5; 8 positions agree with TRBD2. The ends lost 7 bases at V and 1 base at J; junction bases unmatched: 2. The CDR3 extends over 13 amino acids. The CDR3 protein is CASNGGAQETQYF. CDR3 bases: TGTGCCAGCAACGGGGGGGCCCAAGAGACCCAGTACTTC.

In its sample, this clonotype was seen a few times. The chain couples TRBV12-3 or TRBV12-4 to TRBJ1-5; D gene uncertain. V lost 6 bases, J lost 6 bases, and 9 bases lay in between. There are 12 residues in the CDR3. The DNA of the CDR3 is TGTGCCAGCAGAAGAGAGGGTCAGCCCCAGCATTTT. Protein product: CASRREGQPQHF.

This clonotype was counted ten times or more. CDR3 nucleotides: TGCGCCAGCGCGTGGGGGGGGCTCTACGAGCAGTACTTC. The encoded protein is CASAWGGLYEQYF. J is TRBJ2-7 and V is TRBV10-2, with a weak D call TRBD2 (7 bases). CDR1 is WSHSY, CDR2 SAAADI, per germline. V shed 8 bases and J shed 3 bases, with 14 bases lying between them. The CDR3 extends over 13 amino acids.

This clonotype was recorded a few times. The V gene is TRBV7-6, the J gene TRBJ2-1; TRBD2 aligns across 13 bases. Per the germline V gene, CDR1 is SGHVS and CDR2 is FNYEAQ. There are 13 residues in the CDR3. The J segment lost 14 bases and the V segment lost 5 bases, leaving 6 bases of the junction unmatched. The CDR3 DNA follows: TGTGCCAGCAGCCTCGGGACTAGCGGGGCTGAGTTCTTC. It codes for CASSLGTSGAEFF.

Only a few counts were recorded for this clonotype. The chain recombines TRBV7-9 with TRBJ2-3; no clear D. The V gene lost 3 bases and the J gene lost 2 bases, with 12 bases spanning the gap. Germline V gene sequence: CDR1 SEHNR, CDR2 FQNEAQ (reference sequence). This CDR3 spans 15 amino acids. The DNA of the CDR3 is TGTGCCAGCAGCTTTAGGTCCCTAATCACAGATACGCAGTATTTT. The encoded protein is CASSFRSLITDTQYF.

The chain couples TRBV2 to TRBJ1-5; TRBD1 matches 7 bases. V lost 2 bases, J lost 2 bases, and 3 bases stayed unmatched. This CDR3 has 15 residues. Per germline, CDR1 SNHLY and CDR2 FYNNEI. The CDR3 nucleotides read TGTGCCAGCAGTGAAAGGACAGGTGGCAATCAGCCCCAGCATTTT. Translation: CASSERTGGNQPQHF.

DNA of the CDR3: TGTGCCAGCAGCCGTGCCATCCGGGCCATGCGACAAGAGACCCAGTACTTC. It encodes CASSRAIRAMRQETQYF. The chain has TRBV21-1 and TRBJ2-5; the table's D call, TRBD1, was not checked against the DNA. TRBV21-1 is tagged as a pseudogene. CDR3 size: 17 residues.

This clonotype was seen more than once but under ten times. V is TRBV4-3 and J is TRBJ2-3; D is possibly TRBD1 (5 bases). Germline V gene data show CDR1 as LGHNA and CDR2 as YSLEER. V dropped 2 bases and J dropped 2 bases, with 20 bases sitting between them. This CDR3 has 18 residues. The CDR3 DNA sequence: TGCGCCAGCAGCCAAAGGGGCAGGATGGGCGCTCTCACAGATACGCAGTATTTT. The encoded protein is CASSQRGRMGALTDTQYF.

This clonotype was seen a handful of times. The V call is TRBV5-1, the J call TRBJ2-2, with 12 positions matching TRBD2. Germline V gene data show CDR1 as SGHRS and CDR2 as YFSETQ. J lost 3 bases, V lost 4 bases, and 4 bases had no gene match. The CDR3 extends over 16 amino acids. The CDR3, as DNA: TGCGCCAGCAGCATTGGACTAGCGGGGTACACCGGGGAGCTGTTTTTT. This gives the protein CASSIGLAGYTGELFF.

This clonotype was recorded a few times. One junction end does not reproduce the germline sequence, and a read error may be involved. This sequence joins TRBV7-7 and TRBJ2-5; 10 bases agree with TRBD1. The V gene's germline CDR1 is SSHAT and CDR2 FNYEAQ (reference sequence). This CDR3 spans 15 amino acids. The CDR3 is CASSSAGTGEETQYF. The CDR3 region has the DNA TGTGCTAGCAGCTCGGCCGGGACAGGGGAAGAGACCCAGTACTTC.

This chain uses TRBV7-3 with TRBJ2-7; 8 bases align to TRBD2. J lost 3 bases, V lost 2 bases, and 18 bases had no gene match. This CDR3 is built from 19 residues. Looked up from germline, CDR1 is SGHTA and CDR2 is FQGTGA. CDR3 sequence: CASSLSPEQRGTAFYEQYV. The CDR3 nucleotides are TGTGCCAGCAGCTTATCCCCCGAACAGCGGGGGACGGCCTTCTACGAGCAGTACGTC.

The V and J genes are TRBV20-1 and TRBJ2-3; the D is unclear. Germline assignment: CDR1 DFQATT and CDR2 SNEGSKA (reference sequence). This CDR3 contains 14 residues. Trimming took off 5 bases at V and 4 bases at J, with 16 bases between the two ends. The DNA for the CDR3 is TGCAGTGCTCCCCGGTCTAGACGGGCAGATACGCAGTATTTT. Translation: CSAPRSRRADTQYF.

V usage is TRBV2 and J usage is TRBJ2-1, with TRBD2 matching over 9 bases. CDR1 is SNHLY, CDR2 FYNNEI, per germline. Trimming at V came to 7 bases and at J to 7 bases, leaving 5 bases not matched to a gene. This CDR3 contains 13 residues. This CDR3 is CASNRGGANEQFF. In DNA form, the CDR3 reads TGTGCCAGCAACCGCGGGGGGGCAAATGAGCAGTTCTTC.

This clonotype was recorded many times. The CDR3 nucleotides are TGTGCCAGCAGCCTCCTAGGACTAGCGGGCGTATCCTACGAGCAGTACTTC. Its protein product is CASSLLGLAGVSYEQYF. J is TRBJ2-7 and V is TRBV7-2, with 11 bases lining up with TRBD2. Germline trimming cut 5 bases from V and 1 base from J; bases unmatched to any gene: 10. Germline V gives CDR1 SGHTA, CDR2 FQGNSA. CDR3 length: 17 residues.

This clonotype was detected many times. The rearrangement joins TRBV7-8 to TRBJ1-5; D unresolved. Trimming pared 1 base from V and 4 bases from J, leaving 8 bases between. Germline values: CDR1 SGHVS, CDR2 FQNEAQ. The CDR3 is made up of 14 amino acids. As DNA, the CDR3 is TGTGCCAGCAGCTTAGGCAGCCGTAATCAGCCCCAGCATTTT. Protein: CASSLGSRNQPQHF.

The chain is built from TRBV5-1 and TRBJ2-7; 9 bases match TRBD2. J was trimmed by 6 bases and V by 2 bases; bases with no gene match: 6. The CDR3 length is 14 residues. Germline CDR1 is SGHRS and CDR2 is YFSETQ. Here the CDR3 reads CASSFLTSGPEQYF. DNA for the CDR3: TGCGCCAGCAGCTTCTTGACTAGCGGTCCCGAGCAGTACTTC. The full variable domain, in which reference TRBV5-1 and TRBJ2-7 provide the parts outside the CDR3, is KAGVTQTPRYLIKTRGQQVTLSCSPISGHRSVSWYQQTPGQGLQFLFEYFSETQRNKGNFPGRFSGRQFSNSRSEMNVSTLELGDSALYLCASSFLTSGPEQYFGPGTRLTVT.

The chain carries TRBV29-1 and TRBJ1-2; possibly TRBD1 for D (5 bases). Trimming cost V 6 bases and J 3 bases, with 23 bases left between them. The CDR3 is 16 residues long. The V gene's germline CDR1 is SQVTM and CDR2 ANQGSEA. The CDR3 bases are TGCAGCGTCCCGAGGGGACCCTGGGAGTTTCACTATGGCTACACCTTC. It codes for CSVPRGPWEFHYGYTF.

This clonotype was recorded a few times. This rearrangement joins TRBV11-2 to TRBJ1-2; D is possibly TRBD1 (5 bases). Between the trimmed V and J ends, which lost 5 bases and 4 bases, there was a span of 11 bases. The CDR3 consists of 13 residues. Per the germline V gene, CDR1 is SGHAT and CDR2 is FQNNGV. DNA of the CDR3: TGTGCCAGCAGCCAACAGGTTGGCTATGGCTACACCTTC. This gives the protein CASSQQVGYGYTF.